Detailed here is one T cell receptor (beta chain). Source study methods: The assay estimated nucleated cells by amplifying reference gene primers. Assay: immunoSEQ multiplex PCR; the TCRdb copy retains only in-frame clones and omits some. V, J and clone size reflect that table, while D and trimming were determined from the DNA. The data contain fewer than 250,000 clones, around 83% of them singletons. These data belong to a study of blood T cell repertoires in COVID-19. Study summary: Spain, Italy and the United States supplied samples that represented acute and convalescent COVID-19. Nucleic acid was either cDNA or gDNA, and it came from T cells, B-cell-depleted T cells, or PBMCs.

This CDR3 region has 13 residues. Trimming took off 4 bases at V and 3 bases at J, with 10 bases between the two ends. CDR1 and CDR2 from the germline V gene are MNHEY and SVGAGI. Sequenced input: peripheral blood. The chain employs TRBV6-5 and TRBJ2-7, with TRBD1 as a possible D gene (5 bases). This TCR derives from a woman aged 45-65 years with acute or convalescent COVID-19. CDR3 DNA: TGTGCCAGCAGTTCGTCCAGGGACTACGAGCAGTACTTC. As protein: CASSSSRDYEQYF.